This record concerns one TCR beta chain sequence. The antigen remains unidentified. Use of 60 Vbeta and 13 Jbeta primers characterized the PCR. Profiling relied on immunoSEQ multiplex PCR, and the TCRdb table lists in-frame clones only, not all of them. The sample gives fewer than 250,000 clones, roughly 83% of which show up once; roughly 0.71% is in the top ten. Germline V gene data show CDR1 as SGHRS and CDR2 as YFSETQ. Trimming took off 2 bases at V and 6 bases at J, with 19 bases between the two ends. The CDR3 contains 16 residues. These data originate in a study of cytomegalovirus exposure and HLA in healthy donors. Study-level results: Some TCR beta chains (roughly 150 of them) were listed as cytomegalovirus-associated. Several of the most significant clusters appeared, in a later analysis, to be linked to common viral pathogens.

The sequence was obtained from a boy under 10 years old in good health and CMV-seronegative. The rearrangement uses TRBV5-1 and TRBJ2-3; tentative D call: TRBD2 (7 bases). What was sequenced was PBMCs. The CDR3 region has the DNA TGCGCCAGCAGCTTCCAGGCGGGGGCCGGCTGGGATACGCAGTATTTT. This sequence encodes CASSFQAGAGWDTQYF.